The next 7 T cell receptor beta chains were all read from a single sample in a study of early T cells in non-severe SARS-CoV-2 infection. TCRdb reprocessed the 5' RACE reads with MiXCR, giving one entry per CDR3 protein. In the table there are tens of thousands of distinct CDR3 sequences, under 12% of which are singletons. The sequenced sample was whole blood. These receptors came from an adult who was a healthcare worker with PCR-confirmed SARS-CoV-2 infection or an uninfected control (not recorded which).

This clonotype was seen at least ten times. This sequence joins TRBV27 and TRBJ2-7; D not resolved. V lost 3 bases and J lost 1, with 7 bases in between. This CDR3 is built from 13 residues. Germline V gives CDR1 MNHEY, CDR2 SMNVEV (reference sequence). CDR3 loop: CASSFRLSYEQYF. The CDR3 DNA reads TGTGCCAGCAGTTTCCGGTTATCCTACGAGCAGTACTTC.

This clonotype was counted at least ten times. The V call is TRBV21-1, the J call TRBJ2-5; the D segment call TRBD1 is taken from the table without a DNA check. TRBV21-1 counts as a pseudogene. The CDR3 runs 21 residues. In DNA form, the CDR3 reads TGTGCCAGCAGCAAACGGGGGACAGCACCCTTCCCGTCGGGTGACCAAGAGACCCAGTACTTC. This encodes CASSKRGTAPFPSGDQETQYF.

This chain links TRBV12-3 or TRBV12-4 with TRBJ1-1, with D hard to call. Trimming removed 6 bases at V and 4 bases at J, with 6 bases between. The CDR3 contains 11 residues. Written as DNA, the CDR3 is TGTGCCAGCAGCGAGTTCACTGAAGCTTTCTTT. Protein sequence: CASSEFTEAFF.

CDR3 in amino acids: CASSGVVFGTQYF. The CDR3 DNA reads as TGTGCCAGCAGTGGGGTAGTCTTCGGGACGCAGTATTTT. The chain uses TRBV27 and TRBJ2-3; D is undetermined. This CDR3 is 13 amino acids long. Between the trimmed V and J ends, which lost 5 bases and 9 bases, there was a span of 15 bases. Germline V lookup: CDR1 MNHEY, CDR2 SMNVEV (reference sequence).

This clonotype showed up many times. The genes are TRBV21-1 and TRBJ1-3; the table calls TRBD1, which could not be checked here. TRBV21-1 is listed as a pseudogene. This CDR3 has 17 amino acids. CDR3 in amino acids: CASSKGGDSISGNTIYF. CDR3 nucleotides: TGTGCCAGCAGCAAAGGGGGGGACAGCATCTCTGGAAACACCATATATTTT.

This clonotype was recorded at least ten times. The rearrangement uses TRBV7-9 and TRBJ2-1; TRBD2 matches 10 bases. This CDR3 comprises 17 residues. Germline V lookup: CDR1 SEHNR, CDR2 FQNEAQ (reference sequence). The V segment lost 2 bases and the J segment 0 bases; nucleotides outside the gene matches: 4. The CDR3 sequence is CASSLRTSGLSYNEQFF. The CDR3 DNA reads TGTGCCAGCAGCTTAAGGACTAGCGGCCTCTCCTACAATGAGCAGTTCTTC.

This clonotype has at least ten counts. The rearrangement joins TRBV30 to TRBJ2-1; D is uncertain. V shed 2 bases and J shed 3 bases, with 11 bases lying between them. Germline loops: CDR1 GTSNPN, CDR2 SVGIG (reference sequence). This CDR3 is 14 amino acids long. This chain's CDR3 is CAWSKRQSYNEQFF. The CDR3 region has the DNA TGTGCCTGGAGTAAACGACAAAGCTACAATGAGCAGTTCTTC. The variable domain in full, with the rest retrieved from reference TRBV30 and TRBJ2-1, is SQTIHQWPATLVQPVGSPLSLECTVEGTSNPNLYWYRQAAGRGLQLLFYSVGIGQISSEVPQNLSASRPQDRQFILSSKKLLLSDSGFYLCAWSKRQSYNEQFFGPGTRLTVL.